This TCR beta chain emerged from a study of blood T cells in healthy people across ages. Comments on this clonotype: A junction boundary mismatches the germline segment, possibly from a read error.

This CDR3 spans 14 amino acids. Germline CDR1 reads SNHLY; CDR2 reads FYNNEI. Next came a second PCR, run for roughly 6 to 11 cycles, which used a sample-barcoded 5' primer along with a J-beta primer mix. Through a template-switch adaptor with 12 random nucleotides, each cDNA molecule received a tag. TCRdb re-derived calls from the 5' RACE reads in MiXCR, one entry per CDR3 protein. The sample holds hundreds of thousands of distinct CDR3 sequences; 35% to 60% are singletons and the top ten take around 18%. This TCR was sampled from a man at least 80 years old in good health. Sequencing used blood. The rearrangement uses TRBV2 and TRBJ2-5, with D perhaps TRBD2 (5 bases). The CDR3 nucleotides are TGTGTCAGCAGCGGCCCACTAGGGCGCGAGACCCAGTACTTC. This codes for CVSSGPLGRETQYF.